This TCR beta chain was sequenced for a study of cytomegalovirus exposure and HLA in healthy donors. Overall study results and limits: A later analysis reportedly identified an Asian-associated ancestry cluster as carrying fewer N-insertions than the 666-donor mean. After further analysis at a later stage, 16,951 TCR beta sequences were associated with HLA alleles at 0.05 false discovery rate. Reported results showed that the classifier diagnosed cytomegalovirus status with high specificity and sensitivity.

As to this clone: The antigen remains unidentified.

The PCR used 60 Vbeta and 13 Jbeta primers. The authors' processing: Roughly 12 million of some 80 million unique TCR beta chains were shared, per a later count. The repertoire was sequenced with immunoSEQ multiplex PCR; TCRdb's copy has only in-frame clones and lacks some. V, J and clone size are taken as reported in that table, and D and trimming were inferred from the DNA itself. The repertoire holds roughly 100,000 clones, with approximately 66% as singletons. What was sequenced was PBMCs. The TCR comes from a woman aged 45-59 years in good health and CMV-seronegative.

The CDR3 region has the DNA TGTGCCAGCAGTTTATCGAGGACTAGCGGGAGGAAAGATACGCAGTATTTT. The encoded protein is CASSLSRTSGRKDTQYF. V gene TRBV27 combines with J gene TRBJ2-3; TRBD2 aligns across 14 bases. Germline V gene data show CDR1 as MNHEY and CDR2 as SMNVEV (reference sequence). This CDR3 spans 17 amino acids. J was trimmed by 5 bases and V by 0 bases; bases with no gene match: 4.